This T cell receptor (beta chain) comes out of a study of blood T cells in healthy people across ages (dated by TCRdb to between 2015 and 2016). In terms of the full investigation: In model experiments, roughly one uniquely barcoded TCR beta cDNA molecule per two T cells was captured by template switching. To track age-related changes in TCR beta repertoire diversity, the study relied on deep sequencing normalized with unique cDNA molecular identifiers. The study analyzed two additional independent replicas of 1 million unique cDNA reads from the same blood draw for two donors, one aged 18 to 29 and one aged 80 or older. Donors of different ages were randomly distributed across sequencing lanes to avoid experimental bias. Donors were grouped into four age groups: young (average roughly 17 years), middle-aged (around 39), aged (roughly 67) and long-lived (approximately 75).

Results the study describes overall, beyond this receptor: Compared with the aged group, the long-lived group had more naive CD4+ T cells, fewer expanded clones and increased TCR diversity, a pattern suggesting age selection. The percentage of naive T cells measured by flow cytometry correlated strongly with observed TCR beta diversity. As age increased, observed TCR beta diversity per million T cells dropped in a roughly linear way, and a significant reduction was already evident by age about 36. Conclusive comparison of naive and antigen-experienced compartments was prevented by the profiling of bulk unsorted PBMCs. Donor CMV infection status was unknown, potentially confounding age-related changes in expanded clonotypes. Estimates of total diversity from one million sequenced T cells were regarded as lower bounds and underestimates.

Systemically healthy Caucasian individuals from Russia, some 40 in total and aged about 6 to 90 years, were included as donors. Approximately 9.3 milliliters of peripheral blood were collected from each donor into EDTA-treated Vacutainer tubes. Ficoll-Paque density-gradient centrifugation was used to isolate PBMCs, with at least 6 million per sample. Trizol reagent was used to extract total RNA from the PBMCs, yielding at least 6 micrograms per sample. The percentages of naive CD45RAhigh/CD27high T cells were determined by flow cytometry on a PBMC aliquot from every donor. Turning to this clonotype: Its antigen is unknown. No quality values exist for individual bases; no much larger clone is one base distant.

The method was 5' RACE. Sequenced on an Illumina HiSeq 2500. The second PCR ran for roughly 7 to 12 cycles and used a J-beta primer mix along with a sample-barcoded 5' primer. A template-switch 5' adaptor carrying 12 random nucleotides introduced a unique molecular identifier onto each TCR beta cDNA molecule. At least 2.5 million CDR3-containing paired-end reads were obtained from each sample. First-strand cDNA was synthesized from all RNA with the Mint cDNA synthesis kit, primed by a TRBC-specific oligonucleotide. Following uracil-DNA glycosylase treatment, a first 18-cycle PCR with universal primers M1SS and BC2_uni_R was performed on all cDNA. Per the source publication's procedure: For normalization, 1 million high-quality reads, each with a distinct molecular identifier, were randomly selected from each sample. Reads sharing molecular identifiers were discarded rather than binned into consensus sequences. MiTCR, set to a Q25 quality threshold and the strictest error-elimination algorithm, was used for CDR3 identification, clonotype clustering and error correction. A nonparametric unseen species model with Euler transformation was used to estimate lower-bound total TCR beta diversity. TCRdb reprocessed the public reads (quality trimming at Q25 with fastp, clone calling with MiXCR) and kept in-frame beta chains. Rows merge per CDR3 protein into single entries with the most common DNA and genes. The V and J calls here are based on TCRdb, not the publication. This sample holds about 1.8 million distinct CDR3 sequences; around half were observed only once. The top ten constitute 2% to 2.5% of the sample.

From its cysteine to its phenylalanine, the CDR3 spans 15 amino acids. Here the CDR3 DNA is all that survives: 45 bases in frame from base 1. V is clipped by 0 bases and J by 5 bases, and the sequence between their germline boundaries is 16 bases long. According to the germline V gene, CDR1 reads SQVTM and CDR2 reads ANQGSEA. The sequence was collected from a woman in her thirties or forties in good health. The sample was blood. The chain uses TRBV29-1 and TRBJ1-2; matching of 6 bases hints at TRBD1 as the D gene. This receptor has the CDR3 CSVEEGGMGFYGYTF. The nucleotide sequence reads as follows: TGCAGCGTTGAAGAAGGGGGAATGGGTTTTTATGGCTACACCTTC.